This T cell receptor (beta chain) originates from a study of T cells in Graves' hyperthyroidism and ophthalmopathy. In this sample, this clonotype turned up many times. From RNA transcripts, TCR beta CDR3 regions were amplified. An initial round of RT-PCR targeting the TCR CDR3 relied on the HTBI primer set. TCRdb re-analysed the multiplex PCR reads in MiXCR, keeping a single row per CDR3 protein. The sample holds 600,000 to 700,000 distinct CDR3 sequences, just under 45% seen once. Germline assignment: CDR1 SGHTA and CDR2 FQGNSA. V dropped 0 bases and J dropped 6 bases, with 12 bases sitting between them. CDR3 length: 14 amino acids.

The source is an adult man with Graves' disease, either hyperthyroidism or ophthalmopathy (not recorded which). The chain uses TRBV7-2 and TRBJ2-7; tentatively, D is TRBD2 (5 bases). Sequences were obtained from peripheral blood or thyroid tissue (not recorded which). CDR3 region: CASSLAGAASEQYF. DNA of the CDR3: TGTGCCAGCAGCTTAGCGGGAGCAGCTAGCGAGCAGTACTTC.